A selection of T cell receptor beta chains follows, all from one sample in a study of regulatory T cells in long-lasting Graves disease. TCRdb itself ran the multiplex PCR reads through MiXCR, one entry per CDR3 protein. The table includes roughly 320,000 distinct CDR3 sequences, approximately 16% detected once. In addition, the sample was reused for a study of T cells in Graves' hyperthyroidism and ophthalmopathy.

This specimen was peripheral blood mononuclear cells (PBMCs), taken at new diagnosis, from a patient treated with antithyroid drugs. These TCRs come from a man aged 40-49 years with Graves disease. Each CDR3 is given with its conserved first and last residue. A D gene is named only where the DNA matches it firmly. Part of the rows lack a size; the others show once, few, many or a class for expanded clones.

j_call: TRBJ2-7
d_call: TRBD1
clone_size: .
v_call: TRBV19
cdr3_nt: TGTGCCAGTAGTATAATTGCAGGGGGCTACGAGCAGTACTTC
cdr3_aa: CASSIIAGGYEQYF

j_call: TRBJ2-5
d_call: TRBD2
clone_size: many
v_call: TRBV5-1
cdr3_nt: TGCGCCAGCAGCCGAAACGGACTAGCGGGGGGAGAGACCCAGTACTTC
cdr3_aa: CASSRNGLAGGETQYF

j_call: TRBJ2-7
d_call: TRBD1
clone_size: many
v_call: TRBV2
cdr3_nt: TGTGCCAGCGCGGTGGAACAGGGGGCCCACGAGCAGTACTTC
cdr3_aa: CASAVEQGAHEQYF

j_call: TRBJ1-2
d_call: .
clone_size: .
v_call: TRBV20-1
cdr3_nt: TGCAGTGCTAGAGATCTCGGCAGGGGCTATGGCTACACCTTC
cdr3_aa: CSARDLGRGYGYTF

j_call: TRBJ2-1
d_call: TRBD1
clone_size: few
v_call: TRBV6-2/TRBV6-3
cdr3_nt: TGTGCCAGCAGTACGGACAGGGGAGGGAAAGCGTTCTTC
cdr3_aa: CASSTDRGGKAFF

j_call: TRBJ1-1
d_call: .
clone_size: many
v_call: TRBV7-2
cdr3_nt: TGTGCCAGCAGCTTAGCTGGGGGCCCGGACACTGAAGCTTTCTTT
cdr3_aa: CASSLAGGPDTEAFF

j_call: TRBJ2-2
d_call: TRBD2
clone_size: few
v_call: TRBV9
cdr3_nt: TGTGCCAGCAGCCCCCCCCTCCGACTAGCGGGGGTCAACACCGGGGAGCTGTTTTTT
cdr3_aa: CASSPPLRLAGVNTGELFF

j_call: TRBJ2-2
d_call: TRBD2
clone_size: many
v_call: TRBV18
cdr3_nt: TGTGCCAGCTCACCAACGGTAGCGGGGACGTTGTTCACCGGGGAGCTGTTTTTT
cdr3_aa: CASSPTVAGTLFTGELFF

j_call: TRBJ1-4
d_call: .
clone_size: many
v_call: TRBV5-1
cdr3_nt: TGCGCCAGCAGCTCCCCACTGGGACCGGCGGGTGAAAAACTGTTTTTT
cdr3_aa: CASSSPLGPAGEKLFF

j_call: TRBJ1-2
d_call: .
clone_size: many
v_call: TRBV27
cdr3_nt: TGTGCCAGCAGTTTGAGGTCGGGAAACTATGGCTACACCTTC
cdr3_aa: CASSLRSGNYGYTF

j_call: TRBJ1-5
d_call: .
clone_size: .
v_call: TRBV20-1
cdr3_nt: TGCAGTGCCGGGGGGGGGACTAGCGGGAGCGATACGCAGCATTTT
cdr3_aa: CSAGGGTSGSDTQHF

j_call: TRBJ2-7
d_call: .
clone_size: few
v_call: TRBV5-5
cdr3_nt: TGTGCCAGCAGACTGGAGGTGGCACTTTCCTACGAGCAGTACTTC
cdr3_aa: CASRLEVALSYEQYF

j_call: TRBJ2-7
d_call: .
clone_size: .
v_call: TRBV28
cdr3_nt: TGTGCCACCAGGGGACTCGCCTACGAGCAGTACTTC
cdr3_aa: CATRGLAYEQYF

j_call: TRBJ2-1
d_call: .
clone_size: few
v_call: TRBV24-1
cdr3_nt: TGTGCCACCAGTGCCCCCGCAAATGAGCAGTTCTTC
cdr3_aa: CATSAPANEQFF

j_call: TRBJ1-2
d_call: .
clone_size: many
v_call: TRBV20-1
cdr3_nt: TGCAGTGCTGGATCCGGGACGACTCGTGGCTACACCTTC
cdr3_aa: CSAGSGTTRGYTF

j_call: TRBJ2-3
d_call: TRBD1
clone_size: many
v_call: TRBV27
cdr3_nt: TGTGCCAGCAGTCCACTCCTACAGGGGGCTCGCACAGATACGCAGTATTTT
cdr3_aa: CASSPLLQGARTDTQYF

j_call: TRBJ2-7
d_call: TRBD2
clone_size: .
v_call: TRBV10-3
cdr3_nt: TGTGCCATCAGTGAGCAGGTTCTTAGCGGGGGGCCCTACGAGCAGTACTTC
cdr3_aa: CAISEQVLSGGPYEQYF

j_call: TRBJ1-2
d_call: .
clone_size: few
v_call: TRBV5-6
cdr3_nt: TGTGCCAGCAGCACGGCGAGAGGGGTGGACTATGGCTACACCTTC
cdr3_aa: CASSTARGVDYGYTF

j_call: TRBJ1-4
d_call: TRBD1
clone_size: few
v_call: TRBV12-3/TRBV12-4
cdr3_nt: TGTGCCAGCAGTTTCGGGGACAGGCTCGCTAATGAAAAACTGTTTTTT
cdr3_aa: CASSFGDRLANEKLFF

j_call: TRBJ2-5
d_call: .
clone_size: .
v_call: TRBV4-1
cdr3_nt: TGCGCCAGCAGCCAAGAAATGATCTTTAGGGAGACCCAGTACTTC
cdr3_aa: CASSQEMIFRETQYF

j_call: TRBJ1-5
d_call: .
clone_size: few
v_call: TRBV25-1
cdr3_nt: TGTGCCAGCAGTGACGGCAGACAGCCCCAGCATTTT
cdr3_aa: CASSDGRQPQHF

j_call: TRBJ1-6
d_call: .
clone_size: many
v_call: TRBV27
cdr3_nt: TGTGCCAGCAGATTTAGAGGAAATTCACCCCTCCACTTT
cdr3_aa: CASRFRGNSPLHF

j_call: TRBJ2-5
d_call: .
clone_size: .
v_call: TRBV5-8
cdr3_nt: TGTGCCAGCAGCTACCAACACGAAGGGGAGACCCAGTACTTC
cdr3_aa: CASSYQHEGETQYF

j_call: TRBJ1-6
d_call: .
clone_size: few
v_call: TRBV5-1
cdr3_nt: TGCGCCAGCACGGACAGCTATAATTCACCCCTCCACTTT
cdr3_aa: CASTDSYNSPLHF

j_call: TRBJ2-1
d_call: TRBD2
clone_size: many
v_call: TRBV6-2/TRBV6-3
cdr3_nt: TGTGCCAGCAGTCCTAGCGGGGGGCCACTACAGCAGTTCTTC
cdr3_aa: CASSPSGGPLQQFF

j_call: TRBJ1-1
d_call: TRBD1
clone_size: .
v_call: TRBV12-3/TRBV12-4
cdr3_nt: TGTGCCAGCAGGTCATCCGGGACAGTGAACACTGAAGCTTTCTTT
cdr3_aa: CASRSSGTVNTEAFF

j_call: TRBJ2-3
d_call: .
clone_size: few
v_call: TRBV7-2
cdr3_nt: TGTGCCAGCAGCTTAGGTTCAAGCGCCCGGGAGGATACGCAGTATTTT
cdr3_aa: CASSLGSSAREDTQYF

j_call: TRBJ2-1
d_call: .
clone_size: many
v_call: TRBV11-1
cdr3_nt: TGTGCCAGCAGCCGTGGGATGGACTACAATGAGCAGTTCTTC
cdr3_aa: CASSRGMDYNEQFF

j_call: TRBJ2-5
d_call: TRBD2
clone_size: many
v_call: TRBV27
cdr3_nt: TGTGCCAGCCGCCTAGCGGGGGGGGCCGAGACCCAGTACTTC
cdr3_aa: CASRLAGGAETQYF

j_call: TRBJ2-7
d_call: .
clone_size: many
v_call: TRBV6-2/TRBV6-3
cdr3_nt: TGTGCCAGCAGTTACTCAAGGGTTTCCTACGAGCAGTACTTC
cdr3_aa: CASSYSRVSYEQYF

j_call: TRBJ2-1
d_call: TRBD2
clone_size: .
v_call: TRBV6-5
cdr3_nt: TGTGCCAGCAGTTACTCGATTTCCAGCGGGAGGTTTCATGAGCAGTTCTTC
cdr3_aa: CASSYSISSGRFHEQFF

j_call: TRBJ2-7
d_call: .
clone_size: many
v_call: TRBV12-3/TRBV12-4
cdr3_nt: TGTGCCAGCAGCCCCTTTGAAAGGGGCAGCCCAAGCTCCTACGAGCAGTACTTC
cdr3_aa: CASSPFERGSPSSYEQYF

j_call: TRBJ1-2
d_call: .
clone_size: .
v_call: TRBV14
cdr3_nt: TGTGCCAGCAGCCTTCATGGCTACACCTTC
cdr3_aa: CASSLHGYTF

j_call: TRBJ2-1
d_call: TRBD2
clone_size: many
v_call: TRBV3-1
cdr3_nt: TGTGCCAGCAGCCAGGTTATCGTGGCGGGGGGGCTGGATGAGCAGTTCTTC
cdr3_aa: CASSQVIVAGGLDEQFF

j_call: TRBJ2-1
d_call: .
clone_size: many
v_call: TRBV3-1
cdr3_nt: TGTGCCAGCAGCCTCTGGACGGCCAATGAGCAGTTCTTC
cdr3_aa: CASSLWTANEQFF

j_call: TRBJ1-2
d_call: .
clone_size: .
v_call: TRBV5-5
cdr3_nt: TGTGCCAGCAGCCCCAAGGGTAGTTATGGCTACACCTTC
cdr3_aa: CASSPKGSYGYTF

j_call: TRBJ2-3
d_call: .
clone_size: many
v_call: TRBV6-1
cdr3_nt: TGTGCCAGCAGTAACCGGGACAGCACAGATACGCAGTATTTT
cdr3_aa: CASSNRDSTDTQYF

j_call: TRBJ1-5
d_call: .
clone_size: many
v_call: TRBV30
cdr3_nt: TGTGCCTGGAGAGGGTCTGGGGGGTTGCAGCCCCAGCATTTT
cdr3_aa: CAWRGSGGLQPQHF

j_call: TRBJ1-6
d_call: .
clone_size: many
v_call: TRBV20-1
cdr3_nt: TGCAGTGCTACCCGACTGTCCGGGGGTTCACCCCTCCACTTT
cdr3_aa: CSATRLSGGSPLHF

j_call: TRBJ2-1
d_call: .
clone_size: many
v_call: TRBV2
cdr3_nt: TGTGCCAGCAGCGTACAGCCAGGGGTCTACAATGAGCAGTTCTTC
cdr3_aa: CASSVQPGVYNEQFF

j_call: TRBJ2-7
d_call: .
clone_size: .
v_call: TRBV3-1
cdr3_nt: TGTGCCAGCAGCCAAGTTTCATACGAGCAGTACTTC
cdr3_aa: CASSQVSYEQYF

j_call: TRBJ2-2
d_call: .
clone_size: many
v_call: TRBV28
cdr3_nt: TGTGCCAGCAGACTGGCCGGGACCACCAACACCGGGGAGCTGTTTTTT
cdr3_aa: CASRLAGTTNTGELFF